The 13 T cell receptor beta chains below were found in one sample sequenced in a study of sequential checkpoint blockade in melanoma. Repertoires were generated with immunoSEQ multiplex PCR, while TCRdb's copy carries only in-frame clones and drops some. Here the sample spans about 17,000 clones, roughly 73% being singletons. Treatment specified: randomized to nivolumab then ipilimumab (arm A) or the reverse (arm B). Sequenced here: CD8+ T cells sorted from blood (inferred from file names), sampled from a patient given nivolumab and ipilimumab in sequence. The receptors come from a human donor with melanoma.

V and J are TRBV11-2 and TRBJ2-1, with D perhaps TRBD2 (6 bases). The CDR3 consists of 13 residues. The V gene lost 5 bases and the J gene lost 6 bases, with 11 bases spanning the gap. The germline V gene encodes CDR1 SGHAT and CDR2 FQNNGV. As DNA, the CDR3 is TGTGCCAGCAGCCCTTCGCGGGGCAATGAGCAGTTCTTC. Translating gives CASSPSRGNEQFF.

Sample share makes this clone medium-sized. CDR3 sequence (DNA): TGTGCCAGCAGTTTAAATATAGCCTACGAGCAGTACGTC. Translating it yields CASSLNIAYEQYV. The V gene is TRBV28, the J gene TRBJ2-7, with D uncertain. Germline V lookup: CDR1 MDHEN, CDR2 SYDVKM. Trimming left V 2 bases short and J 2 bases short, with 7 bases between. The CDR3 consists of 13 residues.

The J gene is TRBJ2-7, the V gene TRBV7-8; 7 bases match TRBD1. J was trimmed by 4 bases and V by 10 bases; bases with no gene match: 16. CDR1 and CDR2 from the germline V gene are SGHVS and FQNEAQ. This CDR3 spans 15 amino acids. CDR3 nucleotide sequence: TGTGCCATGCACGGGCGGACAGGAGAACTTTACGAGCAGTACTTC. This gives the protein CAMHGRTGELYEQYF.

This chain links TRBV9 with TRBJ2-2; D is undetermined. The germline CDR1 and CDR2 sequences are SGDLS and YYNGEE. This CDR3 is 11 amino acids long. Deletions cut 3 bases from V and 8 bases from J, with 5 bases between. CDR3 nucleotides: TGTGCCAGCAGCGCAACAGGGGAGCTGTTTTTT. Translation: CASSATGELFF. Full variable domain (remainder filled in from reference TRBV9 and TRBJ2-2): DSGVTQTPKHLITATGQRVTLRCSPRSGDLSVYWYQQSLDQGLQFLIQYYNGEERAKGNILERFSAQQFPDLHSELNLSSLELGDSALYFCASSATGELFFGEGSRLTVL.

J is TRBJ2-2 and V is TRBV9, with TRBD1 as a possible D gene (5 bases). Trimming took off 4 bases at V and 7 bases at J, with 8 bases between the two ends. CDR1 is SGDLS and CDR2 is YYNGEE in the germline V gene. This CDR3 contains 12 residues. The CDR3 bases are TGTGCCAGCAGCCCAGGGTACGGGGAGCTGTTTTTT. Protein sequence: CASSPGYGELFF. The variable domain in full, completed from reference TRBV9 and TRBJ2-2, reads DSGVTQTPKHLITATGQRVTLRCSPRSGDLSVYWYQQSLDQGLQFLIQYYNGEERAKGNILERFSAQQFPDLHSELNLSSLELGDSALYFCASSPGYGELFFGEGSRLTVL.

This clone came up once. CDR3 bases: TGCGCCAGCACCCGAGGACAAGATACGCAGTATTTT. Translating it yields CASTRGQDTQYF. The V gene is TRBV5-1, the J gene TRBJ2-3, with D perhaps matching TRBD1 (5 bases). Looked up from germline, CDR1 is SGHRS and CDR2 is YFSETQ. The CDR3 totals 12 residues. V lost 6 bases, J lost 5 bases, and 10 bases lay in between.

V usage is TRBV6-5 and J usage is TRBJ2-7, with a tentative D call TRBD1 (6 bases). The CDR3 loop spans 15 amino acids. From germline, CDR1 is MNHEY and CDR2 SVGAGI. Between the trimmed V and J ends, which lost 2 bases and 2 bases, there was a span of 13 bases. CDR3 loop: CASSYHQGTPYEQYF. As DNA, the CDR3 is TGTGCCAGCAGTTACCACCAGGGGACCCCCTACGAGCAGTACTTC.

The chain joins TRBV10-3 to TRBJ2-7; D is unresolved. V lost 6 bases, J lost 3 bases, and 18 bases lay in between. Germline V gene sequence: CDR1 ENHRY, CDR2 SYGVKD. The CDR3 totals 15 residues. CDR3 nucleotides: TGTGCCATCAGAGACGGCGGCGCTAAAAACTACGAGCAGTACTTC. Translation: CAIRDGGAKNYEQYF.

The table lists this clone with a few counts. This chain uses TRBV6-5 with TRBJ2-2; possible D gene TRBD2, 6 bases. This CDR3 spans 12 amino acids. The germline V gene encodes CDR1 MNHEY and CDR2 SVGAGI. Deletions cut 10 bases from V and 6 bases from J, with 12 bases between. The CDR3 loop is CATLSGAGELFF. CDR3 bases: TGTGCCACCCTCTCGGGGGCCGGGGAGCTGTTTTTT.

This sequence joins TRBV7-2 and TRBJ2-1; 10 bases align to TRBD1. V was clipped by 9 bases and J by 7 bases; unmatched bases: 9. Germline assignment: CDR1 SGHTA and CDR2 FQGNSA. CDR3 size: 14 residues. The CDR3, as DNA: TGTGCCAGACGGGGGACAGGGGTACGAAATGAGCAGTTCTTC. Translated: CARRGTGVRNEQFF.

This chain uses TRBV27 with TRBJ1-1, with 7 positions matching TRBD1. V lost 3 bases and J lost 8; bases outside the gene matches: 6. Germline V gene lookup returns CDR1 MNHEY and CDR2 SMNVEV (reference sequence). CDR3 length equals 13 residues. The CDR3 DNA reads as TGTGCCAGCAGTTTCCAATTGACAGGGGAAGCTTTCTTT. This encodes CASSFQLTGEAFF.

The chain recombines TRBV2 with TRBJ1-4; 8 bases fit TRBD1. Per germline, CDR1 SNHLY and CDR2 FYNNEI. J gave up 4 bases and V 3 bases, and 7 bases lay outside the gene matches. This CDR3 comprises 16 residues. In nucleotides, the CDR3 is TGTGCCAGCAGTGATCTCTGGACAGGGCTTAATGAAAAACTGTTTTTT. It is translated as CASSDLWTGLNEKLFF.

This clone was seen a single time. The chain joins TRBV7-2 to TRBJ2-7; D is uncertain. CDR3 length: 13 residues. Trimming removed 2 bases from V and 6 bases from J, with 11 bases in between. Germline CDR1 and CDR2: SGHTA and FQGNSA. In DNA, the CDR3 is TGTGCCAGCAGCTTAAATTCGGGTACCGAGCAGTACGTC. As protein: CASSLNSGTEQYV.